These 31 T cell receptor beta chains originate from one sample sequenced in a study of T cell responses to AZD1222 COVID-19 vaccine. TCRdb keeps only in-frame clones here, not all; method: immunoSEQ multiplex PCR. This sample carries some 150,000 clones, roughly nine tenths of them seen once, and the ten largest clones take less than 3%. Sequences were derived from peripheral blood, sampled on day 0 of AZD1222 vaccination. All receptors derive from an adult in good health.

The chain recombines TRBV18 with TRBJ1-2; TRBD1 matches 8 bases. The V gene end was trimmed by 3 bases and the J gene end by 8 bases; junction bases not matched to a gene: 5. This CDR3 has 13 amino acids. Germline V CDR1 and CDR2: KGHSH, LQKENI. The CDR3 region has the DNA TGTGCCAGCTCACCGAAGGACAGGGAAGGCTACACCTTC. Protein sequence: CASSPKDREGYTF.

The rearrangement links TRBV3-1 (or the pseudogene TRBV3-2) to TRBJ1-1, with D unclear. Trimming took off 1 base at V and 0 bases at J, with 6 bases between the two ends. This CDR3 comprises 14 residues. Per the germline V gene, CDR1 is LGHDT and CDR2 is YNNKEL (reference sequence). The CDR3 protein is CASSQGSMNTEAFF. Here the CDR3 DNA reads TGTGCCAGCAGCCAAGGGTCAATGAACACTGAAGCTTTCTTT.

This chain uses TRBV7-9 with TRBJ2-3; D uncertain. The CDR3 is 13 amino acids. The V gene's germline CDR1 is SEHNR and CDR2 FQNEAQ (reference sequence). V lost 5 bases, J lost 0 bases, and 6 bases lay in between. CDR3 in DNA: TGTGCCAGCAGCCCCGTGAGCACAGATACGCAGTATTTT. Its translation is CASSPVSTDTQYF.

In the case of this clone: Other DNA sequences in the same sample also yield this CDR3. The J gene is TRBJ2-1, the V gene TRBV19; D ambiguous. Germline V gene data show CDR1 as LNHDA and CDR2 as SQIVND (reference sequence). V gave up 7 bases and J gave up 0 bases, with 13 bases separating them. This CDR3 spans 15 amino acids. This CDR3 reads CASNADRSSYNEQFF. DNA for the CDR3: TGTGCCAGTAACGCGGACCGAAGCTCCTACAATGAGCAGTTCTTC.

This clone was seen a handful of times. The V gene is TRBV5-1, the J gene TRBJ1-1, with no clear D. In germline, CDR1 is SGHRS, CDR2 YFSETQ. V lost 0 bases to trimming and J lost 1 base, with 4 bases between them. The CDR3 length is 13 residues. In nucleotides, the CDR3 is TGCGCCAGCAGCTTGGATCCGAACACTGAAGCTTTCTTT. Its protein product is CASSLDPNTEAFF.

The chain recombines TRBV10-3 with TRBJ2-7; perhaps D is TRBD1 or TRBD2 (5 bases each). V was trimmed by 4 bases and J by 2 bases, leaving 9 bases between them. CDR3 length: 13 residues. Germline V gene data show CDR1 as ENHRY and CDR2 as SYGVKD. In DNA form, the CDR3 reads TGTGCCATCAGTGGGGGGAAACCCTACGAGCAGTACTTC. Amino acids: CAISGGKPYEQYF.

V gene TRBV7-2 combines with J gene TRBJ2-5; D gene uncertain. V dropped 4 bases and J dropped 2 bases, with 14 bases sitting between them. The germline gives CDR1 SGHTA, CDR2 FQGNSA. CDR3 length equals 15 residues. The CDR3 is CASSSQSGGQETQYF. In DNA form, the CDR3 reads TGTGCCAGCAGCTCACAGTCAGGCGGACAAGAGACCCAGTACTTC.

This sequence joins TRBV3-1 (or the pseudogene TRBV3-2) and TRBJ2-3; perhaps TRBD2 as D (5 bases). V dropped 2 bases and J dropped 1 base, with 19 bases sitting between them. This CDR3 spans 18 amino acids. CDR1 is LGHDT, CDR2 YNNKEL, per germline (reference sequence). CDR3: CASSQQALRNGGTDTQYF. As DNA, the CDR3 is TGTGCCAGCAGCCAACAGGCCCTCCGGAACGGGGGCACAGATACGCAGTATTTT.

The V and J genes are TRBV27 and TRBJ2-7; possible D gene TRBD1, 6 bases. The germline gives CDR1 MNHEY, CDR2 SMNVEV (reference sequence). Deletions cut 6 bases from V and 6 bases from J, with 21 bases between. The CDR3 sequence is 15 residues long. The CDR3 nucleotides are TGTGCCAGCAGAGGATTTGCGGACAGTAGCCGCGAGCAGTACTTC. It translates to CASRGFADSSREQYF.

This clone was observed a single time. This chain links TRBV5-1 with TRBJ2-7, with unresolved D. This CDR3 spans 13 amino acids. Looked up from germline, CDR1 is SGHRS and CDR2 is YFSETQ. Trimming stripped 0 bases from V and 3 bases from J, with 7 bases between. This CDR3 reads CASSLGAFYEQYF. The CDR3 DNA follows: TGCGCCAGCAGCTTGGGAGCCTTCTACGAGCAGTACTTC. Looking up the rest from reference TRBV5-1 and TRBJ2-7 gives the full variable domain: KAGVTQTPRYLIKTRGQQVTLSCSPISGHRSVSWYQQTPGQGLQFLFEYFSETQRNKGNFPGRFSGRQFSNSRSEMNVSTLELGDSALYLCASSLGAFYEQYFGPGTRLTVT.

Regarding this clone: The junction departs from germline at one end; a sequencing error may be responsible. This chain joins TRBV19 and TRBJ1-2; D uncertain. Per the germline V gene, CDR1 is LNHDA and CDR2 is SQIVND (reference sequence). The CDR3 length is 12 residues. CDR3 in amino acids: CASRIGNYGYTF. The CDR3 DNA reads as TGTGCCAGTCGTATTGGGAACTATGGCTACACCTTC.

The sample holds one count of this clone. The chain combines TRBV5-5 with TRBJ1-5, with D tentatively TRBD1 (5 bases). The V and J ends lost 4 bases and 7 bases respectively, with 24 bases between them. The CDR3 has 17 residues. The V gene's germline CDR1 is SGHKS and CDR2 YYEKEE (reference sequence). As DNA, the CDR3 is TGTGCCAGCAGCCCCCACGCAATGGGGCCCTCGGGGCAGCCCCAGCATTTT. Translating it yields CASSPHAMGPSGQPQHF.

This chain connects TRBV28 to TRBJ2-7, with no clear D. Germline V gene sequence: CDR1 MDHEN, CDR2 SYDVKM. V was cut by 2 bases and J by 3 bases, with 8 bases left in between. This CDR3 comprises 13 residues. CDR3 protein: CASSLGQVYEQYF. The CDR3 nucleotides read TGTGCCAGCAGTTTAGGGCAGGTCTACGAGCAGTACTTC. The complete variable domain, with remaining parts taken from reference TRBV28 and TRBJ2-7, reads DVKVTQSSRYLVKRTGEKVFLECVQDMDHENMFWYRQDPGLGLRLIYFSYDVKMKEKGDIPEGYSVSREKKERFSLILESASTNQTSMYLCASSLGQVYEQYFGPGTRLTVT.

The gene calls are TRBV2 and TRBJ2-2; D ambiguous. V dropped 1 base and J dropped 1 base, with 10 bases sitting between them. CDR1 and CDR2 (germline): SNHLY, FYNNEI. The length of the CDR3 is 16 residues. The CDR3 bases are TGTGCCAGCAGTGAAGGGCTACCGGAGAACACCGGGGAGCTGTTTTTT. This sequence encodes CASSEGLPENTGELFF.

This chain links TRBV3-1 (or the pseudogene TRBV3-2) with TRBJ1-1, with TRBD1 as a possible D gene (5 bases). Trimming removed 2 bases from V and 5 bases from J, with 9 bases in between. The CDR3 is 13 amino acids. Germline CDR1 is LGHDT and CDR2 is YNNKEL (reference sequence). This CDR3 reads CASSQREGTEAFF. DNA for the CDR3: TGTGCCAGCAGCCAAAGGGAGGGGACTGAAGCTTTCTTT.

The CDR3: CASSQVRRQGWDEQFF. As DNA, the CDR3 is TGTGCCAGCAGCCAAGTGAGGCGACAGGGTTGGGATGAGCAGTTCTTC. The chain is built from TRBV14 and TRBJ2-1, with 7 bases matching TRBD1. The CDR3 runs 16 residues. V lost 1 base and J lost 8; bases outside the gene matches: 11. The V gene's germline CDR1 is SGHDN and CDR2 FVKESK.

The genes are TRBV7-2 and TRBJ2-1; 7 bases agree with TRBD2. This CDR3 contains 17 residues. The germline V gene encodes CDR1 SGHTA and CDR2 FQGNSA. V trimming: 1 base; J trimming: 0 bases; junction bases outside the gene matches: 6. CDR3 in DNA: TGTGCCAGCAGCTTAGACGCGGGAGCCGTCTCCTACAATGAGCAGTTCTTC. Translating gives CASSLDAGAVSYNEQFF.

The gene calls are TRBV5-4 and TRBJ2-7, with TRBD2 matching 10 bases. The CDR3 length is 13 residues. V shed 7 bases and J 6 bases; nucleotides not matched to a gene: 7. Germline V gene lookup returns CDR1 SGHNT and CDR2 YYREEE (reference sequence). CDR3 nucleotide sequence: TGTGCCAGCCAAGGGACTAGCGAATCCGAGCAGTACTTC. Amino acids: CASQGTSESEQYF.

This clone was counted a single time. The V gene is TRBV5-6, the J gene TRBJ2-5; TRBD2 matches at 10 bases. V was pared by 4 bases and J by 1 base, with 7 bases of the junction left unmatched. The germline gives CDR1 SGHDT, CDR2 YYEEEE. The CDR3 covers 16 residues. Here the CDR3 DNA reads TGTGCCAGCAGCCTCGAACTAGCGGGGAGCCAAGAGACCCAGTACTTC. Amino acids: CASSLELAGSQETQYF.

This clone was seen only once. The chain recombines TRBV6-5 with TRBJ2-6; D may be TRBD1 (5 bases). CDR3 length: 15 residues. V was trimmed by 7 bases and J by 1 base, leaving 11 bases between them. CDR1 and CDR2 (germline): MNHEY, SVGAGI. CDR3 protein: CASKDRRSGANVLTF. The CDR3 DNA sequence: TGTGCCAGCAAAGACAGACGTTCTGGGGCCAACGTCCTGACTTTC.

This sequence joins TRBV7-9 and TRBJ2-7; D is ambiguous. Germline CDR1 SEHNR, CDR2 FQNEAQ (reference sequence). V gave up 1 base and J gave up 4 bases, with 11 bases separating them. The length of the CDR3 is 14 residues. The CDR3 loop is CASSLGDPPYEQYF. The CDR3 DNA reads TGTGCCAGCAGCTTAGGAGACCCGCCTTACGAGCAGTACTTC. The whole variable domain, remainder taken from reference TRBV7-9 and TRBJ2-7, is DTGVSQNPRHKITKRGQNVTFRCDPISEHNRLYWYRQTLGQGPEFLTYFQNEAQLEKSRLLSDRFSAERPKGSFSTLEIQRTEQGDSAMYLCASSLGDPPYEQYFGPGTRLTVT.

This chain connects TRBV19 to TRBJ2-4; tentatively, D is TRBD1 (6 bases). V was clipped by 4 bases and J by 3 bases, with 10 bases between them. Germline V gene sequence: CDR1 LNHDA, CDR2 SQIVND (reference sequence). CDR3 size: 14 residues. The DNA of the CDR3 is TGTGCCAGTAGTACGACAGGCCTCAAAAACATTCAGTACTTC. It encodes CASSTTGLKNIQYF.

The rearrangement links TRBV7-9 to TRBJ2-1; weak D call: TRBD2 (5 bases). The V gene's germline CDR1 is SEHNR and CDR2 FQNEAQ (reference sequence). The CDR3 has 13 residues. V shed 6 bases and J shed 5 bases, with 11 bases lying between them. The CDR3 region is CASRRTGDNEQFF. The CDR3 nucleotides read TGTGCCAGCAGGAGGACTGGAGACAATGAGCAGTTCTTC. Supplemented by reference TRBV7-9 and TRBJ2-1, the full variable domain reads DTGVSQNPRHKITKRGQNVTFRCDPISEHNRLYWYRQTLGQGPEFLTYFQNEAQLEKSRLLSDRFSAERPKGSFSTLEIQRTEQGDSAMYLCASRRTGDNEQFFGPGTRLTVL.

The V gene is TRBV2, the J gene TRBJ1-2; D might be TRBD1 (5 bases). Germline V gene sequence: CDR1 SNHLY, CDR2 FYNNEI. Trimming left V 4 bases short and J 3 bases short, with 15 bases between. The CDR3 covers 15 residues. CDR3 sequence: CASSVQDQGYYGYTF. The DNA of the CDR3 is TGTGCCAGCAGTGTTCAGGATCAGGGCTACTATGGCTACACCTTC.

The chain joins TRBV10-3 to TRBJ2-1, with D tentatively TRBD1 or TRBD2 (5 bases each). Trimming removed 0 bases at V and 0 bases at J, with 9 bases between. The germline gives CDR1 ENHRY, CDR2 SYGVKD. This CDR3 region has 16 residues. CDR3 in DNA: TGTGCCATCAGTGAGTCGGGGGTAAGCTCCTACAATGAGCAGTTCTTC. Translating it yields CAISESGVSSYNEQFF.

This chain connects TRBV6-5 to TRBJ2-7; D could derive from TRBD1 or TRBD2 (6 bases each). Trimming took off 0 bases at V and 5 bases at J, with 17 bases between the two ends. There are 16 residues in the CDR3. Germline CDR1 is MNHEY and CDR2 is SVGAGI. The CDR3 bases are TGTGCCAGCAGTTACTCGAGCCGGGGGCGTTCGGACGAGCAGTACTTC. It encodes CASSYSSRGRSDEQYF.

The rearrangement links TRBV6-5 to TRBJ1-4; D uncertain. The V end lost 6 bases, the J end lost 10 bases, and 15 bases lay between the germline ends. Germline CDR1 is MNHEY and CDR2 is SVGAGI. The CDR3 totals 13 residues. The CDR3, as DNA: TGTGCCAGCAGAGACACGCTCATAGTAAAACTGTTTTTT. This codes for CASRDTLIVKLFF.

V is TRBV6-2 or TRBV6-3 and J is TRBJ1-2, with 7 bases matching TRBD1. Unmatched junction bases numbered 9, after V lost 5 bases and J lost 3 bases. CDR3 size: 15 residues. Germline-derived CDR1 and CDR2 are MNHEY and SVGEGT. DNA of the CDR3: TGTGCCAGCAGTACCACAGGGGAGGGATACTATGGCTACACCTTC. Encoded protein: CASSTTGEGYYGYTF.

Written as DNA, the CDR3 is TGTGCCTGGAAGAGTGCGGGTGGGAATGAGCAGTTCTTC. It encodes CAWKSAGGNEQFF. The J gene is TRBJ2-1, the V gene TRBV30; maybe TRBD2 (5 bases). V shed 4 bases and J shed 7 bases, with 14 bases lying between them. The CDR3 spans 13 residues. Germline assignment: CDR1 GTSNPN and CDR2 SVGIG (reference sequence).

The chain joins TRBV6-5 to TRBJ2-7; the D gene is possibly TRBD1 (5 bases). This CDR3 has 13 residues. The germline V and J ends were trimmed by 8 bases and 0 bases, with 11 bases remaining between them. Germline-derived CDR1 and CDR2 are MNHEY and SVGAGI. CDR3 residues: CASQGVNSYEQYF. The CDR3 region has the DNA TGTGCCAGCCAAGGGGTTAACTCCTACGAGCAGTACTTC.

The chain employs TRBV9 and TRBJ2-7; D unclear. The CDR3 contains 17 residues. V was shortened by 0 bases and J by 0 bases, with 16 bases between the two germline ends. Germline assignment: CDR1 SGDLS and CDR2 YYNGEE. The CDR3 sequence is CASSVVFGRLSSYEQYF. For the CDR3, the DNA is TGTGCCAGCAGCGTAGTCTTCGGACGTTTGAGCTCCTACGAGCAGTACTTC.